Following are 17 T cell receptor beta chains from one sample sequenced in a study of T cell clonotyping in hematopoietic cell transplantation. The table came from immunoSEQ multiplex PCR; TCRdb's copy has only in-frame clones and leaves some out. Altogether roughly 27,000 clones are present, around 95% being singletons, with the ten largest covering less than 1.5%. Sequenced sample: peripheral blood mononuclear cells. Every receptor here comes from a man in his forties or fifties in good health. Some clones in this sample may be carry-over from other donors' samples.

This clone was recorded once. This chain links TRBV5-4 with TRBJ1-1; the D gene is possibly TRBD1 (6 bases). Trimming left V 0 bases short and J 2 bases short, with 8 bases between. CDR1 is SGHNT, CDR2 YYREEE, per germline (reference sequence). The CDR3 length is 14 residues. This CDR3 is CASSLAGDNTEAFF. The CDR3 DNA reads TGTGCCAGCAGCTTGGCAGGGGATAACACTGAAGCTTTCTTT.

The chain links TRBV6-5 to TRBJ1-1, with D unclear. V lost 4 bases, J lost 2 bases, and 8 bases lay in between. CDR3 length: 13 amino acids. The germline V gene has CDR1 MNHEY and CDR2 SVGAGI. This CDR3 is CASSSGLNTEAFF. In nucleotides, the CDR3 is TGTGCCAGCAGTTCTGGACTAAACACTGAAGCTTTCTTT.

This clone appeared once. The chain recombines TRBV5-1 with TRBJ2-5; TRBD2 matches at 8 bases. The V segment lost 4 bases and the J segment 5 bases; nucleotides outside the gene matches: 10. CDR1 is SGHRS, CDR2 YFSETQ, per germline. There are 15 residues in the CDR3. The CDR3 loop reads CASSLIPSGGETQYF. The CDR3 bases are TGCGCCAGCAGCCTTATCCCGAGCGGGGGCGAGACCCAGTACTTC.

V gene TRBV7-8 combines with J gene TRBJ2-1, with D tentatively TRBD1 (5 bases). The V end was cut by 5 bases, the J end by 9 bases, with 11 bases between. CDR1 SGHVS and CDR2 FQNEAQ come from the germline V gene. The CDR3 loop spans 12 amino acids. The CDR3 loop is CASSKGVSEQFF. The CDR3, as DNA: TGTGCCAGCAGCAAAGGGGTTAGTGAGCAGTTCTTC.

V is TRBV4-3 and J is TRBJ1-2; D is ambiguous. The CDR3 is made up of 14 amino acids. V shed 0 bases and J shed 6 bases, with 11 bases lying between them. Germline V gives CDR1 LGHNA, CDR2 YSLEER. Here the CDR3 reads CASSQEFGMDGYTF. The CDR3 coding sequence is TGCGCCAGCAGCCAAGAGTTCGGGATGGATGGCTACACCTTC.

This sequence joins TRBV5-1 and TRBJ1-6, with 9 bases that match TRBD1. The germline gives CDR1 SGHRS, CDR2 YFSETQ. There are 16 residues in the CDR3. Losses at the gene ends were 8 bases for V and 10 bases for J; bases not matched to a gene: 16. CDR3 DNA sequence: TGCGCCAGTGGGACAGGGATTGGGAATGCCGGATCACCCCTCCACTTT. It specifies CASGTGIGNAGSPLHF. Drawing the rest from reference TRBV5-1 and TRBJ1-6, the complete variable domain is KAGVTQTPRYLIKTRGQQVTLSCSPISGHRSVSWYQQTPGQGLQFLFEYFSETQRNKGNFPGRFSGRQFSNSRSEMNVSTLELGDSALYLCASGTGIGNAGSPLHFGNGTRLTVT.

The gene calls are TRBV27 and TRBJ1-1; the D is unclear. Germline V gives CDR1 MNHEY, CDR2 SMNVEV (reference sequence). The CDR3 totals 15 residues. Trimming cost V 2 bases and J 0 bases, with 10 bases left between them. CDR3: CASSLTDPMNTEAFF. In nucleotides, the CDR3 is TGTGCCAGCAGTTTAACAGACCCGATGAACACTGAAGCTTTCTTT.

For this clone: Other DNA sequences in this specimen translate into the identical CDR3. The J gene is TRBJ1-2, the V gene TRBV28, with D uncertain. CDR3 size: 11 residues. V was clipped by 4 bases and J by 6 bases, with 6 bases between them. CDR1 and CDR2 (germline): MDHEN, SYDVKM. The CDR3 here is CASSSGDGYTF. CDR3 sequence (DNA): TGTGCCAGCAGTTCTGGGGATGGCTACACCTTC.

This chain links TRBV5-4 with TRBJ1-2, with TRBD1 matching over 7 bases. Germline values: CDR1 SGHNT, CDR2 YYREEE (reference sequence). The CDR3 sequence is 14 residues long. The V gene end was trimmed by 3 bases and the J gene end by 2 bases; junction bases not matched to a gene: 4. The CDR3 region is CASSSGQINYGYTF. CDR3 DNA sequence: TGTGCCAGCAGCTCGGGACAGATAAACTATGGCTACACCTTC.

This clone has only one observation. The chain carries TRBV30 and TRBJ2-7; 10 bases map to TRBD1. This CDR3 region has 13 residues. Germline assignment: CDR1 GTSNPN and CDR2 SVGIG (reference sequence). J lost 9 bases, V lost 4 bases, and 9 bases had no gene match. CDR3 nucleotide sequence: TGTGCCTGGACGGGGGACAGGGGTACTCGGCAGTACTTC. The encoded protein is CAWTGDRGTRQYF.

The genes are TRBV27 and TRBJ2-4; 7 bases map to TRBD2. V lost 2 bases and J lost 0; bases outside the gene matches: 1. The CDR3 loop spans 15 amino acids. Per germline, CDR1 MNHEY and CDR2 SMNVEV (reference sequence). CDR3: CASSLSGVAKNIQYF. CDR3 DNA sequence: TGTGCCAGCAGTTTAAGCGGGGTAGCCAAAAACATTCAGTACTTC.

The gene calls are TRBV7-8 and TRBJ2-7; 9 bases are a match to TRBD1. With 1 base clipped from V and 3 bases from J, the junction kept 22 bases outside the gene matches. The CDR3 has 21 amino acids. Germline V lookup: CDR1 SGHVS, CDR2 FQNEAQ. CDR3 protein: CASSLGLKSGQGIGWVYEQYF. Here the CDR3 DNA reads TGTGCCAGCAGCTTAGGCTTGAAATCGGGACAGGGAATCGGGTGGGTCTACGAGCAGTACTTC.

The chain has TRBV19 and TRBJ2-1; 8 nucleotides agree with TRBD2. V dropped 7 bases and J dropped 3; count of bases not matched to a gene: 8. CDR3 length: 15 residues. The germline V gene has CDR1 LNHDA and CDR2 SQIVND (reference sequence). The CDR3 bases are TGTGCCAGTACTGACCCCGGGGGGGACTACAATGAGCAGTTCTTC. This codes for CASTDPGGDYNEQFF.

Written as DNA, the CDR3 is TGTGCCAGCACCAACACTGGTGGGGTGAACACTGAAGCTTTCTTT. This translates into CASTNTGGVNTEAFF. The gene calls are TRBV6-5 and TRBJ1-1; no clear D gene. The CDR3 consists of 15 residues. V lost 7 bases and J lost 0, with 15 bases in between. In germline, CDR1 is MNHEY, CDR2 SVGAGI.

The CDR3 DNA sequence: TGTGCCAGCAGTTTCGGGATTGGAAGTTCACCCCTCCACTTT. Residues: CASSFGIGSSPLHF. V usage is TRBV28 and J usage is TRBJ1-6; D remains ambiguous. This CDR3 is built from 14 residues. With 3 bases removed from V and 9 bases from J, the gap between germline ends came to 12 bases. Germline V gives CDR1 MDHEN, CDR2 SYDVKM. The entire variable domain, with the rest obtained from reference TRBV28 and TRBJ1-6, is as follows: DVKVTQSSRYLVKRTGEKVFLECVQDMDHENMFWYRQDPGLGLRLIYFSYDVKMKEKGDIPEGYSVSREKKERFSLILESASTNQTSMYLCASSFGIGSSPLHFGNGTRLTVT.

This chain uses TRBV9 with TRBJ1-6; D might be TRBD1 (5 bases). There are 17 residues in the CDR3. V lost 3 bases, J lost 7 bases, and 20 bases lay in between. Germline values: CDR1 SGDLS, CDR2 YYNGEE. CDR3 loop: CASSEDHGTARNSPLHF. CDR3 coding DNA: TGTGCCAGCAGCGAGGATCATGGGACCGCCCGAAATTCACCCCTCCACTTT.

The chain links TRBV5-1 to TRBJ2-1, with TRBD2 matching 9 bases. The CDR3 is 15 residues long. CDR1 SGHRS and CDR2 YFSETQ come from the germline V gene. V shed 0 bases and J 6 bases; nucleotides not matched to a gene: 4. As DNA, the CDR3 is TGCGCCAGCAGCTTGGAACCTAGCGGGGCCAATGAGCAGTTCTTC. It is translated as CASSLEPSGANEQFF.